This T cell receptor beta chain was sequenced in a study of T cell repertoires in cytomegalovirus infection. Study overall: Public TCR beta signature analysis indicated the presence of both CMV infection and matching HLA type.

TCRdb re-analysed the reads in MiXCR, keeping a single row per CDR3 protein. The sample holds approximately 200,000 distinct CDR3 sequences, approximately 30% seen once. The study, taken as a whole, reports: Based on cumulative public TCR beta family frequency, carriers of CMV plus the relevant HLA were identified.

This CDR3 comprises 15 residues. Germline values: CDR1 LNHDA, CDR2 SQIVND (reference sequence). Trimming cost V 1 base and J 10 bases, with 19 bases left between them. Details on this clonotype: The antigen remains undetermined.

The rearrangement uses TRBV19 and TRBJ1-1, with D tentatively TRBD1 (5 bases). Sequenced material: PBMCs. The source of this sequence is a human donor in good health (CMV status not recorded). Some clones in this sample may be carry-over from other donors' samples. For the CDR3, the DNA is TGTGCCAGTAGTATAGGGGCAGGGCACCCGGAGGGAGCTTTCTTT. It yields the protein CASSIGAGHPEGAFF.